The rows below give T cell receptor beta chains drawn from one sample of a study of neurological immune-mediated disorders. Each CDR3 protein is one row after TCRdb ran MiXCR on the 5' RACE reads. The sample includes some 45,000 distinct CDR3 sequences, 10% to 15% seen only once; the top ten take 4.5%. Specimen: PBMCs. The receptors were sampled from a male donor with HTLV-1-associated myelopathy (HAM/TSP). Each CDR3 is given with its conserved first and last residue. A D gene is named only where the DNA matches it firmly. Some rows have no size entry. The others give once, few or many, or a class for an expanded clone.

size: few
J: TRBJ2-7
D: .
V: TRBV20-1
DNA: TGCAGTGCTCGAGGAGGGGTGGGCTACGAGCAGTACTTC
CDR3: CSARGGVGYEQYF

size: many
J: TRBJ2-2
D: TRBD1
V: TRBV5-5
DNA: TGTGCCAGCAGCTTCCTCCGACAGGGGACCGGGGAGCTGTTTTTT
CDR3: CASSFLRQGTGELFF

size: many
J: TRBJ1-2
D: .
V: TRBV20-1
DNA: TGCAGTGTTCCAGCAGTTGGGGGCGCCTCCTATGGCTACACCTTC
CDR3: CSVPAVGGASYGYTF

size: many
J: TRBJ2-3
D: .
V: TRBV20-1
DNA: TGCAGTGCTAGAGACGGGGGCACCAGCACAGATACGCAGTATTTT
CDR3: CSARDGGTSTDTQYF

size: few
J: TRBJ2-7
D: .
V: TRBV7-9
DNA: TGTGCCAGCAGCTTCTCCCCCCCCGGTGTGCAGTACTTC
CDR3: CASSFSPPGVQYF

size: .
J: TRBJ1-3
D: .
V: TRBV7-9
DNA: TGTGCCAACAGCCGCCTCGGGGGGAGCTCTGGAAACACCATATATTTT
CDR3: CANSRLGGSSGNTIYF

size: many
J: TRBJ2-7
D: TRBD1
V: TRBV20-1
DNA: TGCAGTGCCACCGGACAGGACCTATCCCACTACTTC
CDR3: CSATGQDLSHYF

size: many
J: TRBJ1-5
D: .
V: TRBV7-2
DNA: TGTGCCAGCAGCTTAGAGGGCCGACAGGCGGGGGGTCAGCCCCAGCATTTT
CDR3: CASSLEGRQAGGQPQHF

size: many
J: TRBJ1-3
D: .
V: TRBV12-3/TRBV12-4
DNA: TGTGCCAGCAACAGGTTACTCTCTGGAAACACCATATATTTT
CDR3: CASNRLLSGNTIYF

size: .
J: TRBJ2-1
D: .
V: TRBV18
DNA: TGTGCCAGCTCACCGGGGAGAGAGCAGTTCTTC
CDR3: CASSPGREQFF

size: many
J: TRBJ2-1
D: TRBD2
V: TRBV20-1
DNA: TGCAGTGCTAGAGTGTTCCTAGCGGGGGGCCGTGAGCAGTTCTTC
CDR3: CSARVFLAGGREQFF

size: many
J: TRBJ2-3
D: .
V: TRBV20-1
DNA: TGCAGTGCGCTGGACCATAGCACAGATACGCAGTATTTT
CDR3: CSALDHSTDTQYF

size: many
J: TRBJ1-4
D: .
V: TRBV7-2
DNA: TGTGCCAGCAGTTCAGGCGGGAGCTGGGAAAAACTGTTTTTT
CDR3: CASSSGGSWEKLFF

size: many
J: TRBJ1-6
D: .
V: TRBV20-1
DNA: TGCAGTGCTAGTCCCGGGACGGTCGGTTCACCCCTCCACTTT
CDR3: CSASPGTVGSPLHF

size: many
J: TRBJ2-1
D: .
V: TRBV4-3
DNA: TGCGCCAGCAGCCGAGAAGCCTTGGGGGCCAACTACAATGAGCAGTTCTTC
CDR3: CASSREALGANYNEQFF

size: many
J: TRBJ2-5
D: TRBD2
V: TRBV5-4
DNA: TGTGCCAGCAGCTGGGCCCCCGGCGGGGGGGAAGAGACCCAGTACTTC
CDR3: CASSWAPGGGEETQYF

size: many
J: TRBJ1-2
D: .
V: TRBV5-1
DNA: TGCGCCAGCAGCCCGCCGGGGGCAGTGGACTATGGCTACACCTTC
CDR3: CASSPPGAVDYGYTF

size: few
J: TRBJ2-5
D: .
V: TRBV2
DNA: TGTGCCAGTCCAGGCTGGGCAGACCAAGAGACCCAGTACTTC
CDR3: CASPGWADQETQYF

size: .
J: TRBJ2-1
D: TRBD1
V: TRBV7-8
DNA: TGTGCCAGCATCAGCCGGGACAGGTTATACAATGAGCAGTTCTTC
CDR3: CASISRDRLYNEQFF

size: many
J: TRBJ1-5
D: .
V: TRBV5-5
DNA: TGTGCCAGCAGCTTGGACCCGTATAGCAATCAGCCCCAGCATTTT
CDR3: CASSLDPYSNQPQHF

size: many
J: TRBJ2-5
D: TRBD1
V: TRBV5-1
DNA: TGCGCCAGCAGCCCAGGACAGGGAAAAGAGACCCAGTACTTC
CDR3: CASSPGQGKETQYF

size: many
J: TRBJ2-2
D: TRBD1
V: TRBV20-1
DNA: TGCAGTGCTAGAGATCGGGCCGGACAGGGGTGGACCGGGGAGCTGTTTTTT
CDR3: CSARDRAGQGWTGELFF

size: many
J: TRBJ1-2
D: .
V: TRBV28
DNA: TGTGCCAGCAGTTATCCCCCCCTGGGGCAGGGCGAGAGCTACACCTTC
CDR3: CASSYPPLGQGESYTF

size: many
J: TRBJ2-1
D: TRBD2
V: TRBV5-1
DNA: TGCGCCAGCAGCTTGTTTGGGGGGGAGGACAATGAGCAGTTCTTC
CDR3: CASSLFGGEDNEQFF

size: many
J: TRBJ2-6
D: .
V: TRBV20-1
DNA: TGCAGTGCTAGAAGGTTATCTGGGGCCAACGTCCTGACTTTC
CDR3: CSARRLSGANVLTF

size: many
J: TRBJ1-6
D: .
V: TRBV5-1
DNA: TGCGCCAGCAGCTTTGAGGGGCGATTGGATTCACCCCTCCACTTT
CDR3: CASSFEGRLDSPLHF

size: many
J: TRBJ1-5
D: .
V: TRBV20-1
DNA: TGCAGTGCTAGAGGGAACATAGGAGGTGACGGCAATCAGCCCCAGCATTTT
CDR3: CSARGNIGGDGNQPQHF

size: many
J: TRBJ2-7
D: TRBD2
V: TRBV7-2
DNA: TGTGCCAGCACCCTTAGCGGGGGAGCCTCCGAGCAGTACTTC
CDR3: CASTLSGGASEQYF

size: many
J: TRBJ2-1
D: TRBD2
V: TRBV4-3
DNA: TGCGCCAGCAGAACCCAGCGGGGGGTCAATGAGCAGTTCTTC
CDR3: CASRTQRGVNEQFF

size: many
J: TRBJ2-3
D: TRBD1
V: TRBV20-1
DNA: TGCAGTGCGACCGGGACAGGGAGGTTTGTGGGCACAGATACGCAGTATTTT
CDR3: CSATGTGRFVGTDTQYF

size: many
J: TRBJ2-7
D: .
V: TRBV15
DNA: TGTGCCACCGGGGGGAATGTAGGAGACGAGCAGTACTTC
CDR3: CATGGNVGDEQYF